This TCR beta chain is from a study of T cell repertoires in cytomegalovirus infection. Study-wide context: A matching HLA type, together with CMV infection, was signaled by public TCR beta signatures.

Findings and caveats of the study: Carriers of CMV and the relevant HLA type were discriminated by public TCR beta frequency.

MiXCR, applied by TCRdb to the reads, yields one record per CDR3 protein. The sample carries about 900,000 distinct CDR3 sequences, 31% recorded once. This clonotype was recorded a few times. The antigen remains undetermined. The germline V gene encodes CDR1 LGHNT and CDR2 FRNRAP. Trimming pared 2 bases from V and 5 bases from J, leaving 21 bases between. The CDR3 has 17 residues. The sequence was collected from a human donor in good health (CMV status not recorded). Some clones in this sample may be carry-over from other donors' samples. The chain recombines TRBV12-5 with TRBJ1-1; D may be TRBD1 (5 bases). This specimen was cultured CD8+ T cells from PBMCs, taken from culture after CMV antigen stimulation. CDR3 residues: CASGLQVFEGEWTEAFF. Here the CDR3 DNA reads TGTGCTAGTGGTTTGCAAGTTTTTGAAGGGGAATGGACTGAAGCTTTCTTT.